The clone carrying this T cell receptor (beta chain) was recorded a few times. Reverse transcription of extracted RNA yielded cDNA, which provided the sequencing template. Measured with immunoSEQ multiplex PCR; TCRdb has only the in-frame clones, and not every one. The sample contains some 15,000 clones, more than 45% of which appear only once. The data originate from a study of CD8+ T cells in alopecia areata. Peripheral blood, together with lesional scalp punch biopsies, was collected from alopecia areata patients. The sequenced sample consisted of skin. The TCR sequence derives from a human donor with alopecia areata.

In DNA, the CDR3 is TGTGCCGGCCTTCGTGAATCTGGAAACACCATATATTTT. Protein: CAGLRESGNTIYF. The gene calls are TRBV19 and TRBJ1-3; D uncertain. This CDR3 contains 13 residues. Germline V CDR1 and CDR2: LNHDA, SQIVND (reference sequence). Trimming pared 11 bases from V and 1 base from J, leaving 12 bases between.